One sample yielded the 25 T cell receptor beta chains listed below, sequenced in a study of early T cells in non-severe SARS-CoV-2 infection. MiXCR was run by TCRdb on the 5' RACE reads, yielding one entry per CDR3 protein. Found here are some 66,000 distinct CDR3 sequences, approximately 12% of them singletons; the top ten hold 4.4%. Sequencing was carried out using whole blood. The receptors were gathered from an adult who was a healthcare worker with PCR-confirmed SARS-CoV-2 infection or an uninfected control (not recorded which).

This clonotype was picked up a small number of times. The gene calls are TRBV6-5 and TRBJ1-6; D is unresolved. The length of the CDR3 is 14 residues. Germline CDR1 and CDR2: MNHEY and SVGAGI. Deletions cut 7 bases from V and 10 bases from J, with 17 bases between. CDR3 DNA: TGTGCCAGCACCCCGTCCCTCGGACGGTCACCCCTCCACTTT. It translates to CASTPSLGRSPLHF.

Turning to this clonotype: A much more abundant neighbour one base away suggests this may be a read error. This chain uses TRBV11-2 with TRBJ1-1; a weak D match, TRBD1 (5 bases). This CDR3 has 15 amino acids. The germline V gene has CDR1 SGHAT and CDR2 FQNNGV. CDR3 sequence (DNA): TGTGCCAGCAGCTTAGCGCAGGGCTCGAACACTAAAGCTTTCTTT. Amino acid sequence: CASSLAQGSNTKAFF.

This clonotype was counted many times. The chain joins TRBV11-2 to TRBJ1-1, with D tentatively TRBD1 (5 bases). This CDR3 is built from 13 residues. V lost 11 bases and J lost 3, with 16 bases in between. The germline CDR1 and CDR2 sequences are SGHAT and FQNNGV. CDR3 nucleotide sequence: TGTGCCGGGGGACTTCGGTACGACACTGAAGCTTTCTTT. Translated: CAGGLRYDTEAFF.

This chain connects TRBV14 to TRBJ1-1; tentatively, D is TRBD1 (5 bases). The V end lost 1 base, the J end lost 3 bases, and 9 bases lay between the germline ends. This CDR3 is built from 14 residues. Looked up from germline, CDR1 is SGHDN and CDR2 is FVKESK. The CDR3 DNA follows: TGTGCCAGCAGCCAAGTTTCAGGGTACACTGAAGCTTTCTTT. Translated: CASSQVSGYTEAFF.

This clonotype showed up just a few times. The chain is built from TRBV28 and TRBJ2-1; D might be TRBD1 or TRBD2, each matching 7 bases. This CDR3 comprises 14 residues. Germline assignment: CDR1 MDHEN and CDR2 SYDVKM. The V and J ends lost 6 bases and 5 bases respectively, with 14 bases between them. CDR3 in DNA: TGTGCCAGCAGCGAGCGGGACAGTCACAATGAGCAGTTCTTC. Its translation: CASSERDSHNEQFF.

In its sample, this clonotype was seen a few times. This chain connects TRBV20-1 to TRBJ1-1; D might be TRBD1 (6 bases). The CDR3 loop spans 16 amino acids. Germline CDR1 and CDR2: DFQATT and SNEGSKA (reference sequence). V shed 0 bases and J shed 5 bases, with 19 bases lying between them. CDR3 DNA sequence: TGCAGTGCTAGAGATCTCGGGGGCGCGACTAGGACTGAAGCTTTCTTT. It codes for CSARDLGGATRTEAFF.

This clonotype was counted many times. The chain couples TRBV11-2 to TRBJ2-5, with D tentatively TRBD1 or TRBD2 (6 bases each). V lost 5 bases, J lost 0 bases, and 16 bases lay in between. Germline CDR1 reads SGHAT; CDR2 reads FQNNGV. This CDR3 is built from 16 residues. CDR3 protein: CASSPPRRGNQETQYF. The CDR3 region has the DNA TGTGCCAGCAGCCCGCCGCGGAGGGGGAACCAAGAGACCCAGTACTTC.

This rearrangement joins TRBV7-6 to TRBJ2-3; 9 bases fit TRBD2. This CDR3 comprises 13 residues. Trimming at V came to 9 bases and at J to 2 bases, leaving 3 bases not matched to a gene. The germline V gene encodes CDR1 SGHVS and CDR2 FNYEAQ. CDR3 loop: CASLAGPTDTQYF. The CDR3 DNA reads TGTGCCAGTCTAGCGGGGCCCACAGATACGCAGTATTTT.

This chain joins TRBV28 and TRBJ1-1; D unresolved. With 6 bases removed from V and 2 bases from J, the gap between germline ends came to 10 bases. The CDR3 extends over 13 amino acids. The germline V gene encodes CDR1 MDHEN and CDR2 SYDVKM. CDR3 nucleotide sequence: TGTGCCAGCAGCCGACCAGGAAACACTGAAGCTTTCTTT. The encoded protein is CASSRPGNTEAFF. The full variable domain, completed using reference TRBV28 and TRBJ1-1, is DVKVTQSSRYLVKRTGEKVFLECVQDMDHENMFWYRQDPGLGLRLIYFSYDVKMKEKGDIPEGYSVSREKKERFSLILESASTNQTSMYLCASSRPGNTEAFFGQGTRLTVV.

This clonotype was found a few times. The chain combines TRBV19 with TRBJ2-3; tentative D call: TRBD2 (5 bases). CDR1 is LNHDA and CDR2 is SQIVND in the germline V gene (reference sequence). CDR3 size: 15 residues. Between the trimmed V and J ends, which lost 2 bases and 6 bases, there was a span of 15 bases. The CDR3 reads CASSISTGWDDTQYF. Here the CDR3 DNA reads TGTGCCAGTAGTATATCTACGGGGTGGGATGATACGCAGTATTTT. Full variable domain (rest looked up from reference TRBV19 and TRBJ2-3): DGGITQSPKYLFRKEGQNVTLSCEQNLNHDAMYWYRQDPGQGLRLIYYSQIVNDFQKGDIAEGYSVSREKKESFPLTVTSAQKNPTAFYLCASSISTGWDDTQYFGPGTRLTVL.

V gene TRBV6-4 combines with J gene TRBJ2-3, with 8 bases identical to TRBD2. Per the germline V gene, CDR1 is MRHNA and CDR2 is SNTAGT. The junction had 10 bases not matched to a gene; V was cut back by 6 bases and J by 2 bases. CDR3 size: 16 residues. The CDR3 sequence is CASSNEAGGHTDTQYF. Written as DNA, the CDR3 is TGTGCCAGCAGCAATGAGGCGGGGGGTCACACAGATACGCAGTATTTT.

V and J are TRBV29-1 and TRBJ2-1; 7 bases fit TRBD1. In germline, CDR1 is SQVTM, CDR2 ANQGSEA. This CDR3 region has 12 residues. V lost 6 bases to trimming and J lost 8 bases; unmatched junction nucleotides: 7. In DNA form, the CDR3 reads TGCAGCGTCGACAGGGTAACGGATGAGCAGTTCTTC. Translating it yields CSVDRVTDEQFF.

The gene calls are TRBV6-1 and TRBJ2-2, with a weak D call TRBD2 (5 bases). V was cut by 9 bases and J by 7 bases, with 24 bases left in between. The CDR3 has 16 residues. CDR1 MNHNS and CDR2 SASEGT come from the germline V gene. Here the CDR3 reads CASRDPTGVNNGELFF. The CDR3 DNA reads TGTGCCAGTCGAGACCCGACCGGGGTTAATAACGGGGAGCTGTTTTTT.

The rearrangement uses TRBV7-9 and TRBJ1-4, with D maybe TRBD1 (5 bases). The CDR3 consists of 14 residues. In germline, CDR1 is SEHNR, CDR2 FQNEAQ (reference sequence). Trimming left V 11 bases short and J 3 bases short, with 16 bases between. CDR3 DNA sequence: TGTGCCGCGCCTCACGGGGCCCCTAATGAAAAACTGTTTTTT. This translates into CAAPHGAPNEKLFF.

Ten or more counts support this clonotype. The CDR3 loop reads CASSTIFNEQFF. The CDR3 region has the DNA TGTGCCAGCAGCACGATATTCAATGAGCAGTTCTTC. The chain has TRBV7-9 and TRBJ2-1, with no clear D. V lost 5 bases, J lost 6 bases, and 8 bases lay in between. This CDR3 has 12 amino acids. Per germline, CDR1 SEHNR and CDR2 FQNEAQ (reference sequence).

The V call is TRBV28, the J call TRBJ1-2; a possible D gene is TRBD1 (6 bases). The CDR3 is 14 amino acids. V was pared by 2 bases and J by 9 bases, with 16 bases between. The germline V gene encodes CDR1 MDHEN and CDR2 SYDVKM. CDR3 sequence (DNA): TGTGCCAGCAGTTTAAGTCGGGGGCCGACGAGCTACACCTTC. This encodes CASSLSRGPTSYTF.

There are many counts of this clonotype. V and J are TRBV28 and TRBJ2-7, with D hard to call. Germline CDR1 and CDR2: MDHEN and SYDVKM. CDR3 size: 12 residues. The V and J ends lost 2 bases and 3 bases respectively, with 5 bases between them. This CDR3 is CASSLQVYEQYF. The CDR3 bases are TGTGCCAGCAGTTTACAGGTCTACGAGCAGTACTTC.

This clonotype was counted many times. The gene calls are TRBV11-2 and TRBJ2-1; 9 positions match TRBD1. The CDR3 is 14 residues long. J was trimmed by 5 bases and V by 7 bases; bases with no gene match: 6. CDR1 and CDR2 from the germline V gene are SGHAT and FQNNGV. The CDR3 DNA is TGTGCCAGCATACCCGGGACAGGGAACAATGAGCAGTTCTTC. Translation: CASIPGTGNNEQFF.

This clonotype was found many times. The chain uses TRBV7-2 and TRBJ2-7; D is uncertain. The CDR3 contains 14 residues. Trimming took 0 bases from V and 2 from J, leaving 8 bases between them. The germline V gene encodes CDR1 SGHTA and CDR2 FQGNSA. CDR3 residues: CASSLASSTYEQYF. The CDR3 nucleotides read TGTGCCAGCAGCTTAGCAAGCAGCACCTACGAGCAGTACTTC.

The rearrangement links TRBV18 to TRBJ1-1, with TRBD1 as a possible D gene (5 bases). The CDR3 length is 14 residues. V was pared by 3 bases and J by 3 bases, with 11 bases between. Germline CDR1 is KGHSH and CDR2 is LQKENI. CDR3 DNA sequence: TGTGCCAGCTCACCGCAAACGGGGGACACTGAAGCTTTCTTT. This translates into CASSPQTGDTEAFF.

This clonotype was counted only a few times. The rearrangement uses TRBV2 and TRBJ1-1; 10 bases fit TRBD1. Unmatched junction bases numbered 9, after V lost 8 bases and J lost 6 bases. This CDR3 region has 14 residues. The germline gives CDR1 SNHLY, CDR2 FYNNEI. This CDR3 is CASLLGQGFPEAFF. CDR3 in DNA: TGTGCCAGCCTCCTGGGACAGGGGTTCCCTGAAGCTTTCTTT.

This clonotype was counted ten times or more. The rearrangement joins TRBV15 to TRBJ1-4; 7 bases line up with TRBD1. Trimming removed 0 bases from V and 6 bases from J; junction bases left unmatched: 13. CDR1 LNHNV and CDR2 YYDKDF come from the germline V gene (reference sequence). This CDR3 has 18 residues. The DNA of the CDR3 is TGTGCCACCAGCAGAGAAATCTTTATATTTACAGGGGATGAAAAACTGTTTTTT. It codes for CATSREIFIFTGDEKLFF.

This clonotype was seen ten or more times. V is TRBV7-2 and J is TRBJ1-1; TRBD1 matches 8 bases. The CDR3 spans 13 residues. The V and J ends lost 5 bases and 6 bases, in that order; junction bases with no gene match: 5. The V gene's germline CDR1 is SGHTA and CDR2 FQGNSA. The CDR3 region has the DNA TGTGCCAGCAGCGTTCAGGGGGCCTCTGAAGCTTTCTTT. This gives the protein CASSVQGASEAFF.

The V gene is TRBV11-2, the J gene TRBJ1-1; D gene unclear. In germline, CDR1 is SGHAT, CDR2 FQNNGV. The CDR3 is 12 amino acids. The ends were cut back, 1 base at V and 6 bases at J, with 6 bases in the middle. CDR3 region: CASSLVYSEAFF. CDR3 coding DNA: TGTGCCAGCAGCTTAGTATATTCTGAAGCTTTCTTT.

The chain recombines TRBV7-2 with TRBJ2-3; the D is unclear. V dropped 6 bases and J dropped 3 bases, with 10 bases sitting between them. This CDR3 region has 13 residues. Germline V gene data show CDR1 as SGHTA and CDR2 as FQGNSA. The DNA for the CDR3 is TGTGCCAGCAGGTTGGGAACTACAGATACGCAGTATTTT. Translation gives CASRLGTTDTQYF.